This T cell receptor (beta chain) was retrieved from a study of OX40 agonist ivuxolimab in advanced cancers. Whole-study context: Head and neck, renal cell, melanoma or hepatocellular carcinoma were the cancers that dose-escalation patients had. Three patients had partial responses: one hepatocellular carcinoma, two cutaneous melanoma.

This CDR3 has 15 residues. V was cut by 0 bases and J by 13 bases, with 16 bases left in between. From germline, CDR1 is LNHNV and CDR2 YYDKDF (reference sequence). Repertoires were generated with immunoSEQ multiplex PCR, while TCRdb's copy carries only in-frame clones and drops some. The sample yields approximately 38,000 clones, approximately 83% seen once. The starting material was CD4+ or CD8+ T cells sorted from blood, obtained in a trial of the OX40 agonist ivuxolimab. The clonotype comes from an adult with an advanced solid tumor such as melanoma, head and neck, liver or kidney cancer. This chain connects TRBV15 to TRBJ1-6; unclear D gene. DNA for the CDR3: TGTGCCACCAGCAGAGATGCGAAGGTCGGAGCGCCCCTCCACTTT. Translation: CATSRDAKVGAPLHF.